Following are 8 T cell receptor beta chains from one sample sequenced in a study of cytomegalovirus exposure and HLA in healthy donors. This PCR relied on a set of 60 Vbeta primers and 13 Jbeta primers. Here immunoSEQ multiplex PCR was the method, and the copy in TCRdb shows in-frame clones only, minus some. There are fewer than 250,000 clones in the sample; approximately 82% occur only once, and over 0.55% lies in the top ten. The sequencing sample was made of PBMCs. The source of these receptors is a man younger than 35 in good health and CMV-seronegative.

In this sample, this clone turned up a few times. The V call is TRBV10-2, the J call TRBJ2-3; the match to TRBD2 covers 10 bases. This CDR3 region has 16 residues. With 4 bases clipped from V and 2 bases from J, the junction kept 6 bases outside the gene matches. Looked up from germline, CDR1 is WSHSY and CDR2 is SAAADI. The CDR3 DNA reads TGCGCCAGCAGTGGGAAGCGGGAGGGTTACACAGATACGCAGTATTTT. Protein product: CASSGKREGYTDTQYF.

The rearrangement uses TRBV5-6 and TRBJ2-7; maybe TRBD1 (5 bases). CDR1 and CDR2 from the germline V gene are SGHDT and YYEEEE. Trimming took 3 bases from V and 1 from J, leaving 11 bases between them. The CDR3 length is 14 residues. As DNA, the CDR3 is TGTGCCAGCAGCTCAGGGCTAGGATCCTACGAGCAGTACTTC. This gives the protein CASSSGLGSYEQYF.

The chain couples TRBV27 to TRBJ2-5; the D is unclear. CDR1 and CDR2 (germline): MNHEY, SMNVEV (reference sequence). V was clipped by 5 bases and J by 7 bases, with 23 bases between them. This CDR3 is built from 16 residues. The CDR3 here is CASSLIGSAVERTQYF. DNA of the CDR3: TGTGCCAGCAGTCTTATCGGGTCCGCCGTTGAGCGGACCCAGTACTTC.

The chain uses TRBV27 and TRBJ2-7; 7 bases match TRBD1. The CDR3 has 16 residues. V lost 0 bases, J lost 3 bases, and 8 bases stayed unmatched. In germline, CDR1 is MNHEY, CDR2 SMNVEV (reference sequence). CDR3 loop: CASSLSRGLASYEQYF. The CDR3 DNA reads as TGTGCCAGCAGTTTATCTAGGGGGCTAGCCAGCTACGAGCAGTACTTC.

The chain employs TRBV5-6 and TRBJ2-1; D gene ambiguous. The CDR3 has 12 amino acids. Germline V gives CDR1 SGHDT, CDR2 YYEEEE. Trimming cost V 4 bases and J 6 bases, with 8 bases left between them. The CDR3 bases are TGTGCCAGCAGCGGCTTCGTCAATGAGCAGTTCTTC. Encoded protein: CASSGFVNEQFF.

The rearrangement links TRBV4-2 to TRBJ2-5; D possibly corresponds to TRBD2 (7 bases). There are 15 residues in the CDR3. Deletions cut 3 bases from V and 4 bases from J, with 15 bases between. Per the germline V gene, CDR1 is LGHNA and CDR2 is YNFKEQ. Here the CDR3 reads CASSHRREGGETQYF. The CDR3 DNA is TGTGCCAGCAGCCATCGAAGGGAGGGGGGAGAGACCCAGTACTTC.

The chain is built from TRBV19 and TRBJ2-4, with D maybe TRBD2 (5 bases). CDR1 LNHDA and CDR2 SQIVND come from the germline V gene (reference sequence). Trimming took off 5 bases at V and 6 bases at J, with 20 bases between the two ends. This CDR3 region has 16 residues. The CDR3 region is CASSANPGREGNIQYF. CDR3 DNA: TGTGCCAGTAGTGCAAACCCGGGTCGAGAGGGAAACATTCAGTACTTC.

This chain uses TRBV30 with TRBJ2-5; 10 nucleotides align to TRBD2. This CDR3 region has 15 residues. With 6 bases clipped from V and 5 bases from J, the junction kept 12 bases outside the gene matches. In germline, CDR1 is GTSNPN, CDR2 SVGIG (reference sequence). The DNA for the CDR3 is TGTGCCTGCAGACTAGCGGGTTTAGGCCCGGAGACCCAGTACTTC. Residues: CACRLAGLGPETQYF.